This T cell receptor (beta chain) was retrieved from a study of blood T cell repertoires in COVID-19. Study context: From the United States, Italy and Spain came samples of acute and convalescent COVID-19. Sources were T cells, B-cell-depleted T cells, or PBMCs; the material itself was cDNA or gDNA.

Germline lookup yields CDR1 SGHNT and CDR2 YYREEE (reference sequence). This CDR3 has 13 residues. V was pared by 1 base and J by 2 bases, with 6 bases between. Authors' data handling: Reference gene primer amplification gave nucleated cell count estimates. The table came from immunoSEQ multiplex PCR; TCRdb's copy has only in-frame clones and leaves some out. D and trimming were read from the DNA, whereas the V and J calls and clone size are those reported in that table. This table has 170,000 or so clones, 80% to 85% appearing once. This clonotype originated in a woman aged 55 to 70 with acute or convalescent COVID-19. The sequenced sample was peripheral blood. The rearrangement joins TRBV5-4 to TRBJ2-5, with D possibly TRBD1 on 5 matching bases. The DNA of the CDR3 is TGTGCCAGCAGCTTGCAGGGACAAGAGACCCAGTACTTC. This gives the protein CASSLQGQETQYF.